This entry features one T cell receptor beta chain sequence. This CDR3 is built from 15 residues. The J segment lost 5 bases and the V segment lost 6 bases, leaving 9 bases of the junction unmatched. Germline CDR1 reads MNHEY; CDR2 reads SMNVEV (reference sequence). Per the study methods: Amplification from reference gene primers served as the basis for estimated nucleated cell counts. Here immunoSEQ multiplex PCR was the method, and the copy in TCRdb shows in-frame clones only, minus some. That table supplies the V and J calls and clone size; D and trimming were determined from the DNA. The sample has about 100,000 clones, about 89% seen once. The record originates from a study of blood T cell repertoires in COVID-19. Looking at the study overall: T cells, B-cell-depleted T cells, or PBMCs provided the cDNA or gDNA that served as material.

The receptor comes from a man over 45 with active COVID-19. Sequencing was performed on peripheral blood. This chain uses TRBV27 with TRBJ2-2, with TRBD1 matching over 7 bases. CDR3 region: CASSPRTGYTGELFF. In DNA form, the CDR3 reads TGTGCCAGCAGCCCTCGGACAGGTTATACCGGGGAGCTGTTTTTT.